The 9 T cell receptor beta chains below were found in one sample sequenced in a study of cytomegalovirus exposure and HLA in healthy donors. The study ran its PCR with 60 Vbeta and 13 Jbeta primers. Sequencing was performed with immunoSEQ multiplex PCR; in TCRdb, only in-frame clones are kept and a portion is missing. The data contain about 200,000 clones, roughly 82% of them seen just once; the ten biggest clones take up nearly 6%. Sequencing used PBMCs. Receptor source: a man in his forties in good health and CMV-seropositive.

This clone was recorded a few times. This rearrangement joins TRBV2 to TRBJ2-7, with D possibly TRBD2 on 5 matching bases. CDR3 size: 13 residues. V was cut by 7 bases and J by 5 bases, with 15 bases left in between. Germline assignment: CDR1 SNHLY and CDR2 FYNNEI. CDR3 nucleotide sequence: TGTGCCAGCACGGAGGACTGGGGTAACGAGCAGTACTTC. Translated, it gives CASTEDWGNEQYF.

The chain is built from TRBV4-1 and TRBJ2-1, with 10 positions matching TRBD2. This CDR3 has 15 residues. The V segment lost 3 bases and the J segment 5 bases; nucleotides outside the gene matches: 4. The germline V gene encodes CDR1 MGHRA and CDR2 YSYEKL. The CDR3 sequence: CASSQRLAGNNEQFF. The CDR3 nucleotides are TGCGCCAGCAGCCAGCGACTAGCGGGTAACAATGAGCAGTTCTTC.

The gene calls are TRBV6-5 and TRBJ2-5, with TRBD1 matching 9 bases. The CDR3 is 15 residues long. Per germline, CDR1 MNHEY and CDR2 SVGAGI. V lost 0 bases to trimming and J lost 13 bases; unmatched junction nucleotides: 12. The CDR3 DNA is TGTGCCAGCAGTTACTCTCCACGGGACAGGGAAAAATTGTACTTC. Translated, it gives CASSYSPRDREKLYF.

The CDR3 coding sequence is TGTGCCAATACCCCGACAGGGACCTACGAGCAGTACGTC. As protein: CANTPTGTYEQYV. The gene calls are TRBV19 and TRBJ2-7; TRBD1 matches at 7 bases. Germline CDR1 LNHDA, CDR2 SQIVND (reference sequence). The V gene end was trimmed by 10 bases and the J gene end by 2 bases; junction bases not matched to a gene: 8. The CDR3 spans 13 residues.

This clone is a singleton in its sample. This rearrangement joins TRBV10-1 to TRBJ2-3; 10 nucleotides align to TRBD2. V was clipped by 2 bases and J by 2 bases; unmatched bases: 7. The CDR3 consists of 17 residues. Per germline, CDR1 WNHNN and CDR2 SYGVQD (reference sequence). The CDR3 DNA reads TGCGCCAGCAGTGAGGCACGGACTAGCGGAACCACAGATACGCAGTATTTT. Translating it yields CASSEARTSGTTDTQYF.

This clone was counted once. This chain connects TRBV6-1 to TRBJ2-4, with 9 bases matching TRBD2. This CDR3 spans 14 amino acids. CDR1 and CDR2 (germline): MNHNS, SASEGT. Trimming at V came to 6 bases and at J to 8 bases, leaving 8 bases not matched to a gene. CDR3 sequence (DNA): TGTGCCAGCAGAGTTAGCGGGAGTGCTTACATTCAGTACTTC. Protein sequence: CASRVSGSAYIQYF.

The chain has TRBV9 and TRBJ1-2; no firm D call. The CDR3 spans 15 residues. CDR1 SGDLS and CDR2 YYNGEE come from the germline V gene. V lost 0 bases and J 4 bases, leaving 13 bases between the germline ends. The CDR3 protein is CASSVDTASGYGYTF. DNA for the CDR3: TGTGCCAGCAGCGTAGACACAGCCTCCGGCTATGGCTACACCTTC.

The CDR3 loop is CASSLGGGAGEQYF. The CDR3 coding sequence is TGTGCCAGCAGTTTAGGAGGGGGGGCAGGGGAGCAGTACTTC. V gene TRBV27 combines with J gene TRBJ2-7, with D possibly matching TRBD2 (7 bases). Per germline, CDR1 MNHEY and CDR2 SMNVEV (reference sequence). The V and J ends lost 2 bases and 7 bases respectively, with 15 bases between them. The length of the CDR3 is 14 residues.

The J gene is TRBJ2-1, the V gene TRBV19, with a possible D match to TRBD2 (7 bases). V lost 7 bases and J 4 bases, leaving 20 bases between the germline ends. CDR1 is LNHDA, CDR2 SQIVND, per germline (reference sequence). The CDR3 has 16 residues. CDR3 sequence reads: CASTPRRAGAYNEQFF. Written as DNA, the CDR3 is TGTGCCAGTACACCCCGGAGGGCGGGGGCTTACAATGAGCAGTTCTTC. The variable domain in full, with the rest retrieved from reference TRBV19 and TRBJ2-1, is DGGITQSPKYLFRKEGQNVTLSCEQNLNHDAMYWYRQDPGQGLRLIYYSQIVNDFQKGDIAEGYSVSREKKESFPLTVTSAQKNPTAFYLCASTPRRAGAYNEQFFGPGTRLTVL.